This entry lists 29 T cell receptor beta chains sequenced from one sample in a study of blood T cell repertoires in COVID-19. TCRdb's table, derived via immunoSEQ multiplex PCR, lists solely in-frame clones and lacks some. This sample has around 150,000 clones, with 78% found just once. Material for sequencing was peripheral blood. These TCRs come from a man in his sixties who had recovered from COVID-19.

This sequence joins TRBV18 and TRBJ2-7, with D maybe TRBD1 (6 bases). Germline CDR1 reads KGHSH; CDR2 reads LQKENI. The V end lost 2 bases, the J end lost 3 bases, and 14 bases lay between the germline ends. The CDR3 contains 15 residues. CDR3 sequence (DNA): TGTGCCAGCTCACCAGTTCAGGGGATTCGCTACGAGCAGTACTTC. Its translation is CASSPVQGIRYEQYF. The full variable domain, in which reference TRBV18 and TRBJ2-7 provide the parts outside the CDR3, is NAGVMQNPRHLVRRRGQEARLRCSPMKGHSHVYWYRQLPEEGLKFMVYLQKENIIDESGMPKERFSAEFPKEGPSILRIQQVVRGDSAAYFCASSPVQGIRYEQYFGPGTRLTVT.

The chain employs TRBV3-1 (or the pseudogene TRBV3-2) and TRBJ1-1; D is possibly TRBD1 (5 bases). Germline V lookup: CDR1 LGHDT, CDR2 YNNKEL (reference sequence). The CDR3 contains 14 residues. The V end lost 6 bases, the J end lost 0 bases, and 11 bases lay between the germline ends. CDR3 protein: CASRPTEMNTEAFF. The DNA for the CDR3 is TGTGCCAGCAGACCGACAGAAATGAACACTGAAGCTTTCTTT.

The V call is TRBV19, the J call TRBJ2-6; tentatively, D is TRBD2 (7 bases). Trimming cost V 5 bases and J 2 bases, with 16 bases left between them. The CDR3 totals 17 residues. CDR1 is LNHDA and CDR2 is SQIVND in the germline V gene (reference sequence). The CDR3 sequence is CASSVLGGGAGANVLTF. The CDR3 DNA follows: TGTGCCAGTAGTGTTTTAGGGGGGGGCGCTGGGGCCAACGTCCTGACTTTC.

V usage is TRBV18 and J usage is TRBJ1-1; D not resolved. The V gene's germline CDR1 is KGHSH and CDR2 LQKENI. This CDR3 has 15 residues. Trimming removed 2 bases from V and 5 bases from J, with 15 bases in between. In nucleotides, the CDR3 is TGTGCCAGCTCACCAGTATACCTGGGAGAGACTGAAGCTTTCTTT. Residues: CASSPVYLGETEAFF.

The V gene is TRBV5-6, the J gene TRBJ2-1; weak D call: TRBD2 (7 bases). Germline V gene lookup returns CDR1 SGHDT and CDR2 YYEEEE. V lost 4 bases and J 5 bases, leaving 16 bases between the germline ends. The CDR3 is 15 amino acids. CDR3 loop: CASSLLGGLDNEQFF. CDR3 nucleotide sequence: TGTGCCAGCAGCCTGCTGGGGGGGCTAGACAATGAGCAGTTCTTC.

The V call is TRBV12-3 or TRBV12-4, the J call TRBJ2-5; possibly TRBD1 for D (6 bases). CDR3 length: 13 amino acids. Trimming cost V 5 bases and J 1 base, with 8 bases left between them. CDR3 loop: CASSRGTQETQYF. In nucleotides, the CDR3 is TGTGCCAGCAGTAGGGGGACCCAAGAGACCCAGTACTTC.

This chain joins TRBV28 and TRBJ1-3; D remains unclear. V was cut by 6 bases and J by 0 bases, with 9 bases left in between. CDR3 length: 14 residues. The V gene's germline CDR1 is MDHEN and CDR2 SYDVKM. The CDR3 bases are TGTGCCAGCAGGCGCGACAACTCTGGAAACACCATATATTTT. Its translation is CASRRDNSGNTIYF.

V gene TRBV11-1 combines with J gene TRBJ2-1, with D possibly matching TRBD2 (5 bases). This CDR3 has 16 residues. V was cut by 2 bases and J by 0 bases, with 11 bases left in between. CDR1 and CDR2 (germline): SGHAT, FQDESV (reference sequence). CDR3 in amino acids: CASSLSGRNSYNEQFF. The CDR3 DNA reads TGTGCCAGCAGCTTAAGCGGTCGGAACTCCTACAATGAGCAGTTCTTC.

This chain links TRBV27 with TRBJ2-1, with TRBD1 identical over 12 bases. CDR1 and CDR2 from the germline V gene are MNHEY and SMNVEV (reference sequence). J was trimmed by 7 bases and V by 8 bases; bases with no gene match: 9. The CDR3 is 15 amino acids. CDR3 DNA: TGTGCCAGCGACCAACCGGGACAGGGGGCTAATGAGCAGTTCTTC. Translated, it gives CASDQPGQGANEQFF.

The chain joins TRBV5-4 to TRBJ2-3, with 10 bases identical to TRBD1. Germline V CDR1 and CDR2: SGHNT, YYREEE (reference sequence). J gave up 3 bases and V 1 base, and 2 bases lay outside the gene matches. The CDR3 totals 15 residues. The CDR3 region is CASSLPGQGTDTQYF. The CDR3 DNA is TGTGCCAGCAGCTTGCCGGGACAGGGGACAGATACGCAGTATTTT.

J is TRBJ1-1 and V is TRBV19; possible D gene TRBD1, 6 bases. The germline gives CDR1 LNHDA, CDR2 SQIVND (reference sequence). CDR3 length: 15 amino acids. Trimming took 7 bases from V and 0 from J, leaving 15 bases between them. The CDR3 sequence is CASIFQGTMNTEAFF. The CDR3 bases are TGTGCCAGTATTTTCCAGGGGACCATGAACACTGAAGCTTTCTTT.

CDR3: CASSPSGTSGTTSTDTQYF. The CDR3 DNA reads TGTGCCAGCAGTCCTTCCGGGACTAGCGGAACAACTAGCACAGATACGCAGTATTTT. V gene TRBV27 combines with J gene TRBJ2-3; 11 bases align to TRBD2. The CDR3 contains 19 residues. Germline loops: CDR1 MNHEY, CDR2 SMNVEV (reference sequence). V gave up 5 bases and J gave up 0 bases; unmatched junction bases: 13.

V and J are TRBV7-3 and TRBJ2-1, with unresolved D. The CDR3 has 13 amino acids. Per germline, CDR1 SGHTA and CDR2 FQGTGA. Trimming left V 3 bases short and J 5 bases short, with 8 bases between. The DNA for the CDR3 is TGTGCCAGCAGCTTCCGCGGAGACAATGAGCAGTTCTTC. Translation: CASSFRGDNEQFF.

The chain employs TRBV28 and TRBJ1-5; D call uncertain. The V gene's germline CDR1 is MDHEN and CDR2 SYDVKM. V was clipped by 3 bases and J by 5 bases, with 5 bases between them. The CDR3 has 12 amino acids. The DNA for the CDR3 is TGTGCCAGCAGTTTCTCTTATCAGCCCCAGCATTTT. Its translation is CASSFSYQPQHF.

This clone occurred once. The chain employs TRBV7-3 and TRBJ2-3, with D possibly being TRBD2 (5 bases). The CDR3 covers 16 residues. The germline V and J ends were trimmed by 5 bases and 1 base, with 16 bases remaining between them. The germline gives CDR1 SGHTA, CDR2 FQGTGA. CDR3 sequence: CASSLTNPLGTDTQYF. CDR3 DNA sequence: TGTGCCAGCAGCCTGACTAACCCTCTAGGCACAGATACGCAGTATTTT.

This chain links TRBV21-1 with TRBJ1-1; TRBD1, the table's D call, was not compared with the DNA. TRBV21-1 is listed as a pseudogene. The CDR3 contains 18 residues. The chain's CDR3 is CASSKRQGVPLLNTEAFF. The CDR3 DNA is TGTGCCAGCAGCAAAAGGCAGGGTGTCCCTTTACTGAACACTGAAGCTTTCTTT.

The V call is TRBV6-6, the J call TRBJ2-3; tentative D call: TRBD2 (6 bases). Germline-derived CDR1 and CDR2 are MNHNY and SVGAGI (reference sequence). The CDR3 loop spans 15 amino acids. Between the trimmed V and J ends, which lost 4 bases and 2 bases, there was a span of 13 bases. Written as DNA, the CDR3 is TGTGCCAGCAGTTCCCCTAGCGTACTCACAGATACGCAGTATTTT. Its protein is CASSSPSVLTDTQYF.

The chain employs TRBV6-5 and TRBJ2-1; 10 bases align to TRBD1. The CDR3 is 14 residues long. Germline V lookup: CDR1 MNHEY, CDR2 SVGAGI. V trimming: 6 bases; J trimming: 6 bases; junction bases outside the gene matches: 5. CDR3: CASRGTGALNEQFF. The DNA for the CDR3 is TGTGCCAGCAGGGGGACAGGGGCCCTCAATGAGCAGTTCTTC.

This chain connects TRBV7-9 to TRBJ1-1; 7 bases line up with TRBD1. This CDR3 is built from 16 residues. Trimming took 4 bases from V and 0 from J; bases not matched to a gene: 8. Germline-derived CDR1 and CDR2 are SEHNR and FQNEAQ (reference sequence). CDR3 protein: CASSSSNRGVNTEAFF. DNA of the CDR3: TGTGCCAGCAGCTCATCCAACAGGGGCGTGAACACTGAAGCTTTCTTT.

The chain has TRBV27 and TRBJ1-1; 9 bases agree with TRBD1. In germline, CDR1 is MNHEY, CDR2 SMNVEV (reference sequence). The junction had 5 bases not matched to a gene; V was cut back by 6 bases and J by 3 bases. The CDR3 contains 14 residues. The CDR3 region has the DNA TGTGCCAGCAGGGACAGGGGCGGGTACACTGAAGCTTTCTTT. Translation: CASRDRGGYTEAFF.

In regard to this clone: Other DNA sequences within the sample encode an identical CDR3. J is TRBJ1-2 and V is TRBV5-1; the D is unclear. V was cut by 0 bases and J by 3 bases, with 6 bases left in between. Germline V lookup: CDR1 SGHRS, CDR2 YFSETQ. The CDR3 loop spans 13 amino acids. CDR3 DNA sequence: TGCGCCAGCAGCTTGGATCGAGACTATGGCTACACCTTC. It encodes CASSLDRDYGYTF.

The chain is built from TRBV10-3 and TRBJ2-1; 9 bases line up with TRBD2. This CDR3 is built from 17 residues. From germline, CDR1 is ENHRY and CDR2 SYGVKD. Trimming at V came to 0 bases and at J to 7 bases, leaving 10 bases not matched to a gene. CDR3 in DNA: TGTGCCATCAGTGAGTCGCGGGAGCGGGGGGTATCGAATGAGCAGTTCTTC. Translating gives CAISESRERGVSNEQFF.

This clone has a single count. The chain joins TRBV15 to TRBJ2-2; TRBD2 aligns across 9 bases. After removal of 7 bases from V and 3 bases from J, the junction contained 6 bases not matched to a gene. The CDR3 is 15 residues long. Per germline, CDR1 LNHNV and CDR2 YYDKDF (reference sequence). CDR3 sequence: CATKGSGRDTGELFF. The CDR3 nucleotides read TGTGCCACCAAAGGTAGCGGGAGAGACACCGGGGAGCTGTTTTTT. The full variable domain, its missing parts supplied by reference TRBV15 and TRBJ2-2, is DAMVIQNPRYQVTQFGKPVTLSCSQTLNHNVMYWYQQKSSQAPKLLFHYYDKDFNNEADTPDNFQSRRPNTSFCFLDIRSPGLGDTAMYLCATKGSGRDTGELFFGEGSRLTVL.

V is TRBV5-5 and J is TRBJ1-1, with TRBD1 matching over 7 bases. The germline V gene has CDR1 SGHKS and CDR2 YYEKEE (reference sequence). Unmatched junction bases numbered 4, after V lost 5 bases and J lost 3 bases. CDR3 length equals 13 residues. The CDR3 loop reads CASRQGLDTEAFF. The DNA of the CDR3 is TGTGCCAGCAGACAGGGGCTGGACACTGAAGCTTTCTTT. The whole variable domain, filled in from reference TRBV5-5 and TRBJ1-1, reads DAGVTQSPTHLIKTRGQQVTLRCSPISGHKSVSWYQQVLGQGPQFIFQYYEKEERGRGNFPDRFSARQFPNYSSELNVNALLLGDSALYLCASRQGLDTEAFFGQGTRLTVV.

V gene TRBV30 combines with J gene TRBJ2-3; 8 bases match TRBD2. Trimming took 1 base from V and 0 from J; bases not matched to a gene: 12. Per the germline V gene, CDR1 is GTSNPN and CDR2 is SVGIG (reference sequence). This CDR3 has 18 amino acids. In nucleotides, the CDR3 is TGTGCCTGGAGTGACATGGGGATCCTAGCGGGCAGCACAGATACGCAGTATTTT. Protein: CAWSDMGILAGSTDTQYF.

The CDR3 here is CASSQDLRRQYF. CDR3 bases: TGTGCCAGCAGCCAAGACCTGAGGAGGCAGTACTTC. The chain combines TRBV3-1 (or the pseudogene TRBV3-2) with TRBJ2-7, with D hard to call. Trimming left V 0 bases short and J 9 bases short, with 9 bases between. Germline V CDR1 and CDR2: LGHDT, YNNKEL (reference sequence). The CDR3 sequence is 12 residues long.

This clone was observed a single time. The V and J genes are TRBV4-3 and TRBJ1-5; 11 bases are a match to TRBD1. Germline V lookup: CDR1 LGHNA, CDR2 YSLEER. V gave up 4 bases and J gave up 4 bases; unmatched junction bases: 3. CDR3 size: 15 residues. CDR3 region: CASSRGTGGNQPQHF. The CDR3 DNA sequence: TGCGCCAGCAGCCGGGGGACAGGGGGTAATCAGCCCCAGCATTTT.

The chain joins TRBV6-5 to TRBJ2-4, with D possibly matching TRBD1 (6 bases). Looked up from germline, CDR1 is MNHEY and CDR2 is SVGAGI. Trimming removed 8 bases at V and 0 bases at J, with 14 bases between. This CDR3 comprises 15 residues. The CDR3 spells CASRKGELAKNIQYF. CDR3 bases: TGTGCCAGCCGAAAGGGGGAACTAGCCAAAAACATTCAGTACTTC.

This chain connects TRBV9 to TRBJ1-4; D remains unclear. This CDR3 comprises 15 residues. Germline V gene lookup returns CDR1 SGDLS and CDR2 YYNGEE. V dropped 0 bases and J dropped 3 bases, with 9 bases sitting between them. This chain's CDR3 is CASSVDAGSNEKLFF. CDR3 nucleotides: TGTGCCAGCAGCGTAGATGCAGGCTCTAATGAAAAACTGTTTTTT.